This record concerns one T cell receptor (beta chain) sequence. As yet, its antigen is unknown. Per the original data handling: ImmunoSEQ junction-only sequences lacked quality scores, so their filtering differed. The table came from immunoSEQ multiplex PCR; TCRdb's copy has only in-frame clones and leaves some out. D and trimming were read from the DNA, whereas the V and J calls and clone size are those reported in that table. The sample shows roughly 2 million clones, roughly 95% of them seen only once. Germline values: CDR1 SGHDN, CDR2 FVKESK. J gave up 4 bases and V 4 bases, and 8 bases lay outside the gene matches. This CDR3 contains 15 residues. CD45RO negativity and positive selection for CCR7 defined naive CD8 cells, a population that excluded terminally differentiated effector memory CD45RA+ cells. Donors, without exception, were Caucasian adults residing in Nashville, Tennessee. The data were taken from a study of shared clonotypes between healthy human individuals. As for the study in general: Ranging from 18 to 49 in age, donors were two women and a few men.

Study observations and caveats: Investigators expected sequencing depth to affect clonotype sharing among donors.

This sequence originates from a man between 18 and 29 years old in good health. The sequencing input was naive CD8+ T cells sorted from blood. The chain uses TRBV14 and TRBJ2-7; TRBD2 matches at 9 bases. Here the CDR3 reads CASSPGLAGRYEQYF. CDR3 in DNA: TGTGCCAGCAGCCCCGGGCTAGCGGGAAGGTACGAGCAGTACTTC.